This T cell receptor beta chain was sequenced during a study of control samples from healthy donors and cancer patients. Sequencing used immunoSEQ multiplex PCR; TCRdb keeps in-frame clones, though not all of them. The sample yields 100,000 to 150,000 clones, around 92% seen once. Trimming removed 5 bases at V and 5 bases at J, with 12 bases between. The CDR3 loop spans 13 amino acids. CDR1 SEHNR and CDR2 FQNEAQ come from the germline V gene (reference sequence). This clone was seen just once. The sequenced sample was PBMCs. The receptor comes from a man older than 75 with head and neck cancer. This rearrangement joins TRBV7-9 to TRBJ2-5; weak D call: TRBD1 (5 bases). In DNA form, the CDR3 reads TGTGCCAGCAGCGCTTACAAGGGGGAGACCCAGTACTTC. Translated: CASSAYKGETQYF.